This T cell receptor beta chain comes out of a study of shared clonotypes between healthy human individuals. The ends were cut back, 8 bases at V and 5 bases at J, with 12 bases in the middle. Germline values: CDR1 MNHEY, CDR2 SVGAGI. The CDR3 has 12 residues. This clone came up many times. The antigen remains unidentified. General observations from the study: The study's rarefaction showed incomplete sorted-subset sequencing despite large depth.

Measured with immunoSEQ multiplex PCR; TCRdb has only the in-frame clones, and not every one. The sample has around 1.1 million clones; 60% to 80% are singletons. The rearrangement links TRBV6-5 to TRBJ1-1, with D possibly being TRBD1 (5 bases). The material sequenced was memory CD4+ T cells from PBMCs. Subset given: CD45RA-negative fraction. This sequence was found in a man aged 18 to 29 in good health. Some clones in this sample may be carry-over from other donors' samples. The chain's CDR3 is CASAGGGTEAFF. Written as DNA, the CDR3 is TGTGCCAGCGCGGGCGGGGGGACTGAAGCTTTCTTT.